Listed below are T cell receptor beta chains from one sample, sequenced in a study of cytotoxic CD8 clonotypes in ibrutinib-treated CLL. Some clones are missing from TCRdb's copy, which holds only in-frame ones; the method was immunoSEQ multiplex PCR. Of about 310,000 clones listed, around four fifths are singletons. This sample comprised PBMCs, obtained before ibrutinib treatment. The origin of the receptors is a human donor with chronic lymphocytic leukemia. Both conserved end residues are part of each CDR3. D genes are given only for firm matches. A clone size is listed for some rows: how often the clone was seen (once, few, many), or a class if it is expanded.

NA | TRBJ2-7 | TRBV4-3 | NA | CASSQETPSYEQYF | TGCGCCAGCAGCCAGGAGACACCCTCCTACGAGCAGTACTTC
NA | TRBJ1-4 | TRBV9 | NA | CASSVETGNNEKLFF | TGTGCCAGCAGCGTCGAGACAGGTAATAATGAAAAACTGTTTTTT
NA | TRBJ2-3 | TRBV30 | NA | CAWRVGPDTQYF | TGTGCCTGGAGGGTAGGTCCAGATACGCAGTATTTT
NA | TRBJ2-7 | TRBV18 | NA | CASSPVGYEQYF | TGTGCCAGCTCACCAGTCGGCTACGAGCAGTACTTC
TRBD2 | TRBJ2-7 | TRBV6-1 | NA | CASSEVKRGGGLAGWTYEQYF | TGTGCCAGCAGTGAAGTGAAACGGGGGGGAGGGCTAGCGGGTTGGACCTACGAGCAGTACTTC
NA | TRBJ2-7 | TRBV5-6 | NA | CASSGRGLYEQYF | TGTGCCAGCAGCGGGCGGGGGCTTTACGAGCAGTACTTC
TRBD2 | TRBJ2-7 | TRBV10-3 | NA | CAIRDGTSDYEQYF | TGTGCCATCAGGGACGGGACTAGCGACTACGAGCAGTACTTC
TRBD1 | TRBJ1-4 | TRBV5-1 | NA | CASRTGTVDEKLFF | TGCGCCAGCAGGACCGGGACAGTGGATGAAAAACTGTTTTTT
TRBD1 | TRBJ1-2 | TRBV5-1 | NA | CASSLSGQGSSFSGYTF | TGCGCCAGCAGCTTGAGCGGACAGGGCTCTAGTTTTTCTGGCTACACCTTC
NA | TRBJ2-5 | TRBV4-3 | NA | CASSQVFARSQETQYF | TGCGCCAGCAGCCAGGTATTTGCGCGGAGCCAAGAGACCCAGTACTTC
TRBD1 | TRBJ2-5 | TRBV5-4 | NA | CASSSGTGSETQYF | TGTGCCAGCAGCTCCGGGACAGGGTCGGAGACCCAGTACTTC
TRBD1 | TRBJ2-1 | TRBV6-1 | NA | CASREPGQPNDEQFF | TGTGCCAGCAGAGAACCGGGACAGCCGAACGATGAGCAGTTCTTC
NA | TRBJ1-1 | TRBV6-1 | NA | CASSEAWGRANTEAFF | TGTGCCAGCAGTGAAGCGTGGGGCAGGGCGAACACTGAAGCTTTCTTT
NA | TRBJ2-7 | TRBV5-6 | once | CASSSENRDYEQYF | TGTGCCAGCAGCTCTGAGAACAGGGACTACGAGCAGTACTTC
TRBD2 | TRBJ2-1 | TRBV15 | NA | CATSARLAVRNEQFF | TGTGCCACCAGCGCGCGACTAGCGGTCAGGAATGAGCAGTTCTTC
NA | TRBJ1-1 | TRBV2 | NA | CASSEDRRTEAFF | TGTGCCAGCAGTGAAGACAGGAGGACTGAAGCTTTCTTT
NA | TRBJ2-7 | TRBV5-1 | few | CASRLHAYEQYF | TGCGCCAGCCGATTGCATGCCTACGAGCAGTACTTC
TRBD2 | TRBJ2-1 | TRBV19 | NA | CASSRLGGSAYNEQFF | TGTGCCAGTAGTAGGCTGGGGGGGTCCGCCTACAATGAGCAGTTCTTC
TRBD2 | TRBJ2-7 | TRBV19 | NA | CASSIETTSVEQYF | TGTGCCAGTAGTATAGAAACAACTAGCGTCGAGCAGTACTTC
TRBD2 | TRBJ2-1 | TRBV4-2 | once | CASSQDETSGSNEQFF | TGTGCCAGCAGCCAAGATGAGACTAGCGGGAGCAATGAGCAGTTCTTC
TRBD2 | TRBJ2-3 | TRBV18 | NA | CASSPPRGRYTDTQYF | TGTGCCAGCTCACCACCGCGCGGGAGATACACAGATACGCAGTATTTT
NA | TRBJ1-1 | TRBV5-1 | once | CASSLEGQGKAEAFF | TGCGCCAGCAGCTTGGAAGGGCAGGGGAAGGCTGAAGCTTTCTTT
NA | TRBJ1-5 | TRBV28 | NA | CASSLTAGGVGNQPQHF | TGTGCCAGCAGTTTAACCGCGGGGGGGGTAGGGAATCAGCCCCAGCATTTT
NA | TRBJ1-4 | TRBV10-3 | NA | CAISDRGTPNEKLFF | TGTGCCATCAGTGATCGGGGGACACCTAATGAAAAACTGTTTTTT
TRBD1 | TRBJ1-2 | TRBV5-1 | NA | CASSLARTGSYGYTF | TGCGCCAGCAGCTTGGCCAGGACAGGGTCCTATGGCTACACCTTC
NA | TRBJ1-1 | TRBV5-1 | NA | CASSFLQVNTEAFF | TGCGCCAGCAGCTTTTTACAGGTGAACACTGAAGCTTTCTTT
TRBD1 | TRBJ1-2 | TRBV27 | NA | CASSLHGTGDGYTF | TGTGCCAGCAGTTTACACGGGACAGGGGATGGCTACACCTTC
TRBD1 | TRBJ2-5 | TRBV5-1 | NA | CASSDSPGQPQETQYF | TGCGCCAGCAGCGATTCGCCGGGACAGCCTCAAGAGACCCAGTACTTC
NA | TRBJ2-5 | TRBV7-9 | few | CASIRQGGEETQYF | TGTGCCAGCATCCGACAGGGAGGGGAAGAGACCCAGTACTTC
NA | TRBJ1-3 | TRBV7-9 | NA | CASSLVGQAGNTIYF | TGTGCCAGCAGCTTAGTAGGCCAAGCTGGAAACACCATATATTTT
NA | TRBJ2-7 | TRBV27 | NA | CASSLSWGSYEQYF | TGTGCCAGCAGTTTATCTTGGGGTAGCTACGAGCAGTACTTC
NA | TRBJ1-4 | TRBV28 | NA | CASSGIGPRGEKLFF | TGTGCCAGCAGTGGTATAGGGCCGCGCGGTGAAAAACTGTTTTTT
NA | TRBJ2-7 | TRBV6-5 | NA | CASSSLDSSYEQYF | TGTGCCAGCAGCTCCCTGGACAGCTCCTACGAGCAGTACTTC
TRBD1 | TRBJ1-2 | TRBV6-1 | NA | CASSYTGGDGYTF | TGTGCCAGCAGTTATACAGGGGGGGATGGCTACACCTTC
NA | TRBJ1-4 | TRBV5-4 | NA | CASSWMDEKLFF | TGTGCCAGCAGCTGGATGGATGAAAAACTGTTTTTT
NA | TRBJ2-3 | TRBV5-1 | NA | CASSLVAGAIDTQYF | TGCGCCAGCAGCTTGGTGGCAGGGGCTATAGATACGCAGTATTTT
TRBD1 | TRBJ2-7 | TRBV27 | NA | CASSPGQGTYEQYF | TGTGCCAGCAGCCCGGGACAGGGAACGTACGAGCAGTACTTC
TRBD1 | TRBJ1-1 | TRBV27 | NA | CASSLSTGGTEAFF | TGTGCCAGCAGTTTATCGACAGGGGGCACTGAAGCTTTCTTT
TRBD2 | TRBJ2-7 | TRBV4-1 | NA | CASSQLLSSGTSYEQYF | TGCGCCAGCAGCCAGCTCCTTTCTAGCGGAACTTCCTACGAGCAGTACTTC
NA | TRBJ2-1 | TRBV5-6 | NA | CASSILNSGILIYNEQFF | TGTGCCAGCAGCATCCTCAACTCCGGGATCCTAATTTACAATGAGCAGTTCTTC
NA | TRBJ2-7 | TRBV27 | NA | CASSLSWENEQYF | TGTGCCAGCAGTTTATCCTGGGAGAACGAGCAGTACTTC
NA | TRBJ2-3 | TRBV2 | NA | CASNTQASTDTQYF | TGTGCCAGCAACACACAGGCTTCCACAGATACGCAGTATTTT
NA | TRBJ1-3 | TRBV9 | few | CASSVGPGNTIYF | TGTGCCAGCAGCGTGGGTCCTGGAAACACCATATATTTT
TRBD1 | TRBJ2-3 | TRBV27 | few | CASGKTGGVGPDTQYF | TGTGCCAGCGGCAAAACAGGGGGTGTGGGACCAGATACGCAGTATTTT
NA | TRBJ2-4 | TRBV15 | NA | CATSRDEGEGDIQYF | TGTGCCACCAGCAGAGATGAAGGGGAAGGGGACATTCAGTACTTC
NA | TRBJ2-7 | TRBV5-1 | NA | CASTWGGPPAYEQYF | TGCGCCAGCACATGGGGGGGGCCTCCCGCCTACGAGCAGTACTTC
TRBD2 | TRBJ2-2 | TRBV7-2 | NA | CASKSSGGNTGELFF | TGTGCCAGCAAATCGAGCGGGGGCAACACCGGGGAGCTGTTTTTT
NA | TRBJ2-7 | TRBV30 | NA | CAWSAEQLIIGGEQYF | TGTGCCTGGAGTGCAGAACAGCTTATCATCGGGGGCGAGCAGTACTTC
NA | TRBJ2-7 | TRBV19 | NA | CASSIGRLPYEQYF | TGTGCCAGTAGTATAGGAAGGCTCCCCTACGAGCAGTACTTC